This TCR beta chain was sequenced in a study of blood T cell repertoires in COVID-19. Profiled with immunoSEQ multiplex PCR; TCRdb holds only in-frame clones, not every one. Of nearly 95,000 clones in the sample, 87% are singletons; the top ten hold around 7.4%. Germline CDR1 and CDR2: MGHDK and SYGVNS. CDR3 length equals 12 residues. V lost 0 bases and J lost 4, with 3 bases in between. This rearrangement joins TRBV25-1 to TRBJ1-1; no clear D gene. Sequenced input: peripheral blood. The clonotype was recovered from a human donor with acute or convalescent COVID-19. The donor label of this sample is uncertain. The CDR3 nucleotides are TGTGCCAGCAGTGAATATCGCACTGAAGCTTTCTTT. This codes for CASSEYRTEAFF.